This T cell receptor (beta chain) was sequenced in a study of OX40 agonist ivuxolimab in advanced cancers. TCRdb keeps only in-frame clones here, not all; method: immunoSEQ multiplex PCR. This sample carries approximately 58,000 clones, over 75% of them seen once, and the ten largest clones take more than 1.4%. The CDR3 extends over 15 amino acids. From germline, CDR1 is MRHNA and CDR2 SNTAGT. The V end lost 7 bases, the J end lost 5 bases, and 20 bases lay between the germline ends. The sequence came from an adult with an advanced solid tumor such as melanoma, head and neck, liver or kidney cancer. This specimen was CD4+ or CD8+ T cells sorted from blood, taken in a trial of the OX40 agonist ivuxolimab. This chain uses TRBV6-4 with TRBJ1-2, with D perhaps TRBD1 (5 bases). The CDR3 reads CASNRPGPRGYGYTF. In nucleotides, the CDR3 is TGTGCCAGCAATAGACCGGGACCCCGAGGGTATGGCTACACCTTC.